This T cell receptor (beta chain) is drawn from a study of blood T cell repertoires in COVID-19 (dated by TCRdb to the early 2020s). In terms of the full investigation: Samples covering the acute and convalescent phases of COVID-19 were provided by collaborators in the United States, Italy and Spain. The material from the prospective study consisted of cDNA or gDNA derived from T cells, B-cell-depleted T cells, or PBMCs. Deeply sampled blood TCRbeta repertoires from subjects exposed to, actively infected with, or recovered from COVID-19 were included in the dataset. The samples were drawn from two sources: the first 160 participants of the ongoing ImmuneRACE study, and 1,000 to 1,500 subjects contributed by 6 global collaborators. Nearly every sample came with metadata listing a de-identified subject ID, COVID-19 status, age in years and sex. The repertoires were made available in a free public database intended to serve as a resource for research on the immune response to SARS-CoV-2. Where available, HLA class I and class II types were taken from metadata supplied by the sample provider and were not determined by assay-based typing.

The collaborating institutions used their own protocols to collect whole blood in K2EDTA tubes. Collaborator samples were shipped for TCRbeta analysis as frozen whole blood, isolated PBMCs, or DNA extracted from either sample type. A note on this clone: No antigen is known for it. Nothing much larger sits one base from this clone, and base qualities are not available.

Broader findings and caveats from the paper: The quantity of clinical and demographic metadata differed by source and by participant and was supplied without curation.

The immunoSEQ Assay, a bias-controlled multiplex PCR, was used to amplify TCRbeta CDR3 regions from genomic DNA. The authors processed their data as follows. The number of nucleated cells in each sample was estimated from the amplification of reference gene primers within the assay. To quantify the absolute abundance of each unique TCRbeta CDR3 rearrangement, sequence reads were collapsed and filtered. For each sample, productive Simpson clonality was calculated by taking the square root of Simpson's diversity index across productive rearrangements. TCRdb took over this immuneACCESS table, retaining in-frame rearrangements with V and J assigned. Such tables are incomplete; in checked studies, under half of the missing clones stem from an unresolved V gene, and the remainder is unexplained. The DNA was the basis for D and trimming; V, J and clone size are from that table. This sample holds under 170,000 clones; about nine tenths were observed only once. Around 4% of the sample belongs to the ten largest clones.

Sequences were obtained from peripheral blood. The receptor's source is an older woman with active or convalescent COVID-19.

The CDR3 protein: CASSMGDFSGNTIYF. The nucleotides are TGTGCCAGTAGTATGGGGGACTTCTCTGGAAACACCATATATTTT. This chain is built from TRBV19 and TRBJ1-3, and possibly TRBD1, on 5 matching bases. The germline V gene (reference sequence) provides CDR1 LNHDA and CDR2 SQIVND. Taken from cysteine to phenylalanine, the CDR3 has 15 residues. This entry keeps only the CDR3 DNA: 45 bases, framed from base 1. Trimming removed 3 bases from V and 0 bases from J, leaving 9 bases between the germline ends.